These T cell receptor beta chains were read from a single sample in a study of blood T cell repertoires in COVID-19. Data came from immunoSEQ multiplex PCR; TCRdb stores just in-frame clones and leaves some out. Seen here are approximately 300,000 clones, around nine tenths observed once, and the top ten hold under 6%. The sample taken for sequencing was PBMCs or T cells enriched from blood (not recorded which). The origin of the receptors is a woman in her 30s who had recovered from COVID-19. Both conserved end residues are part of each CDR3. D genes are given only for firm matches. Where a row states a size, it is once, few, many or the class of an expanded clone; other rows omit it.

d_gene	v_gene	j_gene	abundance	CDR3aa	CDR3nt
TRBD1	TRBV9	TRBJ1-3	.	CASSVDPGGRGVLAVGNTIYF	TGTGCCAGCAGCGTAGACCCAGGGGGCAGGGGGGTTCTGGCGGTTGGAAACACCATATATTTT
.	TRBV30	TRBJ1-1	.	CAYGQLNTEAFF	TGTGCCTACGGACAGCTGAACACTGAAGCTTTCTTT
.	TRBV18	TRBJ1-6	.	CASSPPLRPGSSYNSPLHF	TGTGCCAGCTCACCTCCCCTTCGTCCTGGGAGCTCCTATAATTCACCCCTCCACTTT
TRBD1	TRBV6-5	TRBJ1-2	.	CASRRDDRGVYGYTF	TGTGCCAGCAGACGAGATGACAGGGGGGTTTATGGCTACACCTTC
TRBD1	TRBV7-2	TRBJ2-5	once	CASSQGQTRFGTQYF	TGTGCCAGCAGCCAGGGACAGACCCGGTTTGGGACCCAGTACTTC
.	TRBV6-1	TRBJ2-4	.	CASSEVDSALAKNIQYF	TGTGCCAGCAGTGAAGTCGACAGCGCGCTAGCCAAAAACATTCAGTACTTC
.	TRBV27	TRBJ2-7	.	CASSLIGPYEQYF	TGTGCCAGCAGTTTAATTGGCCCCTACGAGCAGTACTTC
.	TRBV11-2	TRBJ2-1	.	CASSLDRGSYNEQFF	TGTGCCAGCAGCTTAGATCGAGGCAGCTACAATGAGCAGTTCTTC
.	TRBV3-1/TRBV3-2	TRBJ1-1	.	CASSPSGGGNTEAFF	TGTGCCAGCAGCCCTAGCGGAGGGGGTAACACTGAAGCTTTCTTT
TRBD2	TRBV3-1/TRBV3-2	TRBJ2-3	.	CASKTSRDSTDTQYF	TGTGCCAGCAAGACTAGCAGAGACAGCACAGATACGCAGTATTTT
.	TRBV19	TRBJ2-5	.	CASSITGRGETQYF	TGTGCCAGTAGTATCACGGGCAGGGGCGAGACCCAGTACTTC
.	TRBV7-6	TRBJ1-3	.	CASSPTGNGAGNTIYF	TGTGCCAGCAGCCCCACAGGGAATGGTGCTGGAAACACCATATATTTT
TRBD1	TRBV19	TRBJ2-5	few	CASSLRGLEASGQETQYF	TGTGCCAGTAGTCTGAGGGGGCTGGAGGCCAGCGGCCAAGAGACCCAGTACTTC
TRBD1	TRBV5-1	TRBJ1-2	.	CASSQDREVYGYTF	TGCGCCAGCAGCCAGGACAGGGAGGTCTATGGCTACACCTTC
.	TRBV28	TRBJ1-2	.	CASSSGRGRNGYTF	TGTGCCAGCAGTTCGGGGCGGGGGCGGAATGGCTACACCTTC
TRBD2	TRBV5-6	TRBJ2-1	.	CASSLWFSGEVGNEQFF	TGTGCCAGCAGCTTGTGGTTTAGCGGGGAGGTGGGGAATGAGCAGTTCTTC
TRBD1	TRBV30	TRBJ2-1	.	CAWNGQGAFNEQFF	TGTGCCTGGAACGGTCAGGGGGCGTTTAATGAGCAGTTCTTC
.	TRBV7-3	TRBJ1-1	once	CASARGMSTEAFF	TGTGCCAGCGCCCGGGGAATGAGCACTGAAGCTTTCTTT
.	TRBV10-3	TRBJ1-1	few	CAIRAHTEAFF	TGTGCCATCAGGGCACACACTGAAGCTTTCTTT
.	TRBV27	TRBJ2-2	once	CASSFSRQVNTGELFF	TGTGCCAGCAGTTTTTCCAGACAGGTCAACACCGGGGAGCTGTTTTTT
.	TRBV29-1	TRBJ1-2	.	CSVVGVLGYTF	TGCAGCGTTGTAGGGGTGTTAGGCTACACCTTC
TRBD1	TRBV3-1/TRBV3-2	TRBJ1-2	.	CASSRGQGEGNYGYTF	TGTGCCAGCAGCCGCGGACAGGGGGAGGGTAACTATGGCTACACCTTC
.	TRBV5-1	TRBJ2-7	.	CASSLVQGQSYEQYF	TGCGCCAGCAGCTTGGTACAGGGCCAGTCCTACGAGCAGTACTTC
.	TRBV5-1	TRBJ1-5	.	CASSLEAGRQPQHF	TGCGCCAGCAGCTTGGAGGCGGGACGTCAGCCCCAGCATTTT